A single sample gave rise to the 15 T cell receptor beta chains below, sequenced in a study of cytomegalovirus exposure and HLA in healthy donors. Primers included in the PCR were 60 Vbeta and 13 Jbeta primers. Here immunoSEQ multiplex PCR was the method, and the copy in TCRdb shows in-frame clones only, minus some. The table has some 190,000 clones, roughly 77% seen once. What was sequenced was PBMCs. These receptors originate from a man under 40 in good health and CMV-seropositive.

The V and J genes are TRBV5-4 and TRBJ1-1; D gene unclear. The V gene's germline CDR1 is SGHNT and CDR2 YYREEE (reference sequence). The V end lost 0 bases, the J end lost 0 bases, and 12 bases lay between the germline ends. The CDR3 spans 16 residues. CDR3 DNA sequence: TGTGCCAGCAGCTTGGACGTGGCAACCATGAACACTGAAGCTTTCTTT. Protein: CASSLDVATMNTEAFF.

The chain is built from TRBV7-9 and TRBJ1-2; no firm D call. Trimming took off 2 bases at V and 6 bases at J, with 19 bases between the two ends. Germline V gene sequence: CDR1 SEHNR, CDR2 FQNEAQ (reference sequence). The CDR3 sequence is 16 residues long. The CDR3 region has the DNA TGTGCCAGCAGCTTAAGCTTAACAGAGAAGTTTGATGGCTACACCTTC. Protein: CASSLSLTEKFDGYTF.

In DNA form, the CDR3 reads TGTGCCAGCAGCCCACCCGCAGGGGTCGAGCAGTACTTC. Protein: CASSPPAGVEQYF. The V gene is TRBV27, the J gene TRBJ2-7; the D gene is possibly TRBD1 (6 bases). Germline V gene lookup returns CDR1 MNHEY and CDR2 SMNVEV (reference sequence). The CDR3 spans 13 residues. V lost 6 bases and J 6 bases, leaving 15 bases between the germline ends.

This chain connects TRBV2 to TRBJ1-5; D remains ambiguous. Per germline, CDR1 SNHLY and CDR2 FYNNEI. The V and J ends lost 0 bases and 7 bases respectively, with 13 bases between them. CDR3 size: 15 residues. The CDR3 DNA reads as TGTGCCAGCAGTGAAGCCCGAGGGCCCCGGCAGCCCCAGCATTTT. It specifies CASSEARGPRQPQHF. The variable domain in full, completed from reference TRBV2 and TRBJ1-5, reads EPEVTQTPSHQVTQMGQEVILRCVPISNHLYFYWYRQILGQKVEFLVSFYNNEISEKSEIFDDQFSVERPDGSNFTLKIRSTKLEDSAMYFCASSEARGPRQPQHFGDGTRLSIL.

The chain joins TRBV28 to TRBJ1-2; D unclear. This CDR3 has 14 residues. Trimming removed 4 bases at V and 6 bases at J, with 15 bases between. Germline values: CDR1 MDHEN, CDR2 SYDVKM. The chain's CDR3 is CASSSPRRVDGYTF. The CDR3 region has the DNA TGTGCCAGCAGTTCCCCCCGGAGGGTCGATGGCTACACCTTC.

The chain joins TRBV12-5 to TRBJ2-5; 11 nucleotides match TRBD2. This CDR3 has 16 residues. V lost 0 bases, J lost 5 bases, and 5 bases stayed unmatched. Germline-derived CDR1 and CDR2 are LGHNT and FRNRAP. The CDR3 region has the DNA TGTGCTAGTGGTTTGGTACTGGCTAGCGGGAGGGAGACCCAGTACTTC. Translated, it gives CASGLVLASGRETQYF.

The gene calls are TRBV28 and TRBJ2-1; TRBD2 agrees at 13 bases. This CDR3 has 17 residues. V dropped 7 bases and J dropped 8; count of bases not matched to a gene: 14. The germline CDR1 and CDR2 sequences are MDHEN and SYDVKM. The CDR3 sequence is CASTPLPGLAGSDEQFF. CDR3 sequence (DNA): TGTGCCAGCACTCCTTTACCGGGACTAGCGGGATCAGATGAGCAGTTCTTC. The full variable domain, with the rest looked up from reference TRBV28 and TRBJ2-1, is DVKVTQSSRYLVKRTGEKVFLECVQDMDHENMFWYRQDPGLGLRLIYFSYDVKMKEKGDIPEGYSVSREKKERFSLILESASTNQTSMYLCASTPLPGLAGSDEQFFGPGTRLTVL.

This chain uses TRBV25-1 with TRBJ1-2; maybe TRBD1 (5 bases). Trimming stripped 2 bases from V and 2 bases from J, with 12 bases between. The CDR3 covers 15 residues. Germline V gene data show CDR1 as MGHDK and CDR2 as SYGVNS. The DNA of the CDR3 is TGTGCCAGCAGTGAACCGGGGGGAGTGAACTATGGCTACACCTTC. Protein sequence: CASSEPGGVNYGYTF.

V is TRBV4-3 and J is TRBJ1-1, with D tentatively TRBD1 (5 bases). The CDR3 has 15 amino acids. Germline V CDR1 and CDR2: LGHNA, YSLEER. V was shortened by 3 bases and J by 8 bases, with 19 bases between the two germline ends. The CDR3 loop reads CASSQFLSGRTEAFF. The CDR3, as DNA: TGCGCCAGCAGCCAGTTTCTCTCCGGACGGACAGAAGCTTTCTTT.

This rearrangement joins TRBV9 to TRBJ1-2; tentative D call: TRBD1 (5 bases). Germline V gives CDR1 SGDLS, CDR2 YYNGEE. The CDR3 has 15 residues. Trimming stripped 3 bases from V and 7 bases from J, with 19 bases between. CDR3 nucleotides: TGTGCCAGCAGCGCCAATTCGGGGGAAGGAGGTGGCTACACCTTC. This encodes CASSANSGEGGGYTF.

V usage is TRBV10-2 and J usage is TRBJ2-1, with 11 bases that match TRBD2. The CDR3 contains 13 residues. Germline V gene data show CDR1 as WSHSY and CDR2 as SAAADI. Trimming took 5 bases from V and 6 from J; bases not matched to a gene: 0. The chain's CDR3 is CASSTSGSNEQFF. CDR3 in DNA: TGCGCCAGCAGTACTAGCGGGAGCAATGAGCAGTTCTTC.

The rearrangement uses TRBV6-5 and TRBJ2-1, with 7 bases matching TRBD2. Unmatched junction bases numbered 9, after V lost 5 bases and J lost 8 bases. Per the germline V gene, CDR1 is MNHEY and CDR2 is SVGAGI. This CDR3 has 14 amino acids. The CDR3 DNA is TGTGCCAGCAGTGGCGCGGGTGGGGGGGATGAGCAGTTCTTC. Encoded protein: CASSGAGGGDEQFF.

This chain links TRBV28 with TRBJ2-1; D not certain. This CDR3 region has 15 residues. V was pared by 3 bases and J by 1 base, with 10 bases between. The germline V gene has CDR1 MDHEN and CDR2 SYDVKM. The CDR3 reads CASSLVQTSYNEQFF. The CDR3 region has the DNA TGTGCCAGCAGTTTGGTGCAGACTTCCTACAATGAGCAGTTCTTC.

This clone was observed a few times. The CDR3 sequence is CASSSGQVQYEQYF. The CDR3 DNA follows: TGTGCCAGCAGCTCCGGACAGGTTCAGTACGAGCAGTACTTC. The rearrangement uses TRBV11-2 and TRBJ2-7; 7 bases fit TRBD1. The trim removed 4 bases at V and 4 bases at J, leaving 7 bases unmatched. Germline V CDR1 and CDR2: SGHAT, FQNNGV. The CDR3 has 14 amino acids.

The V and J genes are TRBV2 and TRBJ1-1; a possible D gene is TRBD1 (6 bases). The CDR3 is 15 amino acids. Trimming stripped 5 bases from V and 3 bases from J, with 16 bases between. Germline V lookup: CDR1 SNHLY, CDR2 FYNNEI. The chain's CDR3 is CASSPGRTEYTEAFF. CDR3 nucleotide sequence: TGTGCCAGCAGTCCGGGACGGACAGAATACACTGAAGCTTTCTTT.